This TCR beta chain was found in a study of T-cell reconstitution after alpha-beta-depleted transplantation in children. A TCRbeta library incorporating unique molecular identifiers was prepared. TCRdb analysed the PCR reads with MiXCR anew, one entry per CDR3 protein. This sample has hundreds of thousands of distinct CDR3 sequences; roughly 13% occur once, and the top ten carry around 4.1%. CDR3 length: 13 residues. Germline lookup yields CDR1 GTSNPN and CDR2 SVGIG (reference sequence). V lost 3 bases and J lost 1, with 9 bases in between. The origin of this receptor is a human donor who donated a stem cell graft to a child with Fanconi anemia. The sample was PBMCs, taken from the stem cell graft. The chain carries TRBV30 and TRBJ2-5; D is uncertain. The CDR3 coding sequence is TGTGCCTGGAGCGCAAGTACCCAAGAGACCCAGTACTTC. Its protein is CAWSASTQETQYF.